This is a list of T cell receptor beta chains from one sample in a study of T-cell memory formation after mild COVID-19. From the 5' RACE reads, TCRdb called clonotypes with MiXCR, one entry per CDR3 protein. The table includes about 560,000 distinct CDR3 sequences, less than 25% detected once. Sequenced: PBMCs or a T cell subset sorted from them (not recorded which). The receptors derive from an adult woman who had mild COVID-19 (a few samples of this study predate the infection). Cell type and time point are not known. Each CDR3 is given with its conserved first and last residue. The D gene is left open where the match is weak. Size values are once, few and many counts, or a class for expanded clones, and some rows have none.

j_call v_call d_call clone_size cdr3_aa cdr3_nt
TRBJ2-2 TRBV24-1 . few CATSALGVTGELFF TGTGCCACCAGTGCGTTGGGGGTCACCGGGGAGCTGTTTTTT
TRBJ2-3 TRBV5-1 . . CASSFTEDTQYF TGCGCCAGCAGCTTTACCGAAGATACGCAGTATTTT
TRBJ1-2 TRBV10-3 . many CAISESGVGNGGYTF TGTGCCATCAGTGAGAGTGGGGTTGGGAATGGCGGCTACACCTTC
TRBJ1-1 TRBV7-3 . . CASSLNRGNTEAFF TGTGCCAGCAGCTTAAACCGGGGGAACACTGAAGCTTTCTTT
TRBJ2-1 TRBV2 . many CASSGAYNEQFF TGTGCCAGCAGTGGGGCCTACAATGAGCAGTTCTTC
TRBJ2-2 TRBV12-3/TRBV12-4 TRBD1 . CDSSSSGTGPGELFF TGTGACAGCAGTTCATCCGGGACAGGGCCCGGGGAGCTGTTTTTT
TRBJ2-7 TRBV20-1 TRBD1 few CSAEAGTGPYEQYF TGCAGTGCCGAAGCCGGGACAGGCCCCTACGAGCAGTACTTC
TRBJ2-5 TRBV29-1 . few CSVEDGVVAETQYF TGCAGCGTTGAAGATGGGGTAGTGGCGGAGACCCAGTACTTC
TRBJ1-5 TRBV20-1 . . CSARGYMGPSNQPQHF TGCAGTGCTAGAGGCTATATGGGGCCTAGCAATCAGCCCCAGCATTTT
TRBJ2-5 TRBV5-1 . few CASSLGWTVQETQYF TGCGCCAGCAGCTTGGGCTGGACCGTACAAGAGACCCAGTACTTC
TRBJ2-3 TRBV12-3/TRBV12-4 TRBD2 few CASSLAEGLAGRNTDTQYF TGTGCCAGCAGTTTGGCGGAGGGACTAGCGGGCAGGAACACAGATACGCAGTATTTT
TRBJ1-1 TRBV7-9 . . CASSHPGLSEAFF TGTGCCAGCAGCCATCCGGGACTGAGTGAAGCTTTCTTT
TRBJ2-1 TRBV5-1 . . CASSLSPLARSSYEQFF TGCGCCAGCAGCTTGAGTCCTCTGGCTAGAAGTTCATATGAGCAGTTCTTC
TRBJ1-5 TRBV20-1 . few CSARLGQPNQPQHF TGCAGTGCTAGATTAGGACAACCAAATCAGCCCCAGCATTTT
TRBJ2-7 TRBV7-9 . few CASNSAGPYEQYF TGTGCCAGCAATTCTGCCGGCCCCTACGAGCAGTACTTC
TRBJ2-7 TRBV10-3 TRBD1 few CAIRTGTGGPYEQYF TGTGCCATCAGGACCGGGACAGGCGGTCCCTACGAGCAGTACTTC
TRBJ1-2 TRBV7-2 . few CASSLAPGQGYGTF TGTGCCAGCAGCTTAGCGCCGGGGCAGGGGTATGGCACCTTC
TRBJ2-7 TRBV9 . few CASSVGGGEQYF TGTGCCAGCAGCGTAGGGGGTGGCGAGCAGTACTTC
TRBJ1-6 TRBV5-1 . few CASSSTDSYNSPLHF TGCGCCAGCAGCTCCACCGACTCCTATAATTCACCCCTCCACTTT
TRBJ1-2 TRBV5-1 . few CASSFDSWAMNGYTF TGCGCCAGCAGCTTTGACTCGTGGGCTATGAATGGCTACACCTTC
TRBJ2-1 TRBV5-1 TRBD2 . CASSLVLAGGPVEQFF TGCGCCAGCAGCTTGGTACTAGCGGGAGGGCCGGTTGAGCAGTTCTTC
TRBJ2-7 TRBV7-9 TRBD1 many CASSSGTGHFYEQYF TGTGCCAGCAGCTCGGGGACAGGGCATTTCTACGAGCAGTACTTC
TRBJ2-7 TRBV20-1 TRBD1 few CSASGTGRSEAYEQYF TGCAGTGCTAGTGGGACAGGGAGGTCGGAAGCCTACGAGCAGTACTTC
TRBJ2-5 TRBV11-3 . . CASSFDAGETQYF TGTGCCAGCAGCTTTGACGCTGGGGAGACCCAGTACTTC
TRBJ2-4 TRBV20-1 . . CSAREWETIAKNIQYF TGCAGTGCTAGAGAGTGGGAAACCATAGCCAAAAACATTCAGTACTTC
TRBJ1-4 TRBV27 . . CASSLSKVGPVREKLFF TGTGCCAGCAGTTTATCGAAAGTCGGACCTGTCCGGGAAAAACTGTTTTTT
TRBJ2-1 TRBV5-5 . few CASSLGGMRYNEQFF TGTGCCAGCAGCTTAGGCGGGATGAGGTACAATGAGCAGTTCTTC
TRBJ2-3 TRBV6-1 TRBD2 few CASVTLAGGSDTQYF TGTGCCAGTGTTACTCTAGCGGGAGGGTCAGATACGCAGTATTTT
TRBJ2-2 TRBV7-3 . . CASSLNLKGDGELFF TGTGCCAGCAGCTTGAACTTGAAGGGCGACGGGGAGCTGTTTTTT
TRBJ2-1 TRBV7-9 TRBD2 . CASSPHEGLAGVNEQFF TGTGCCAGCAGCCCGCATGAGGGACTAGCGGGAGTTAATGAGCAGTTCTTC
TRBJ1-2 TRBV10-3 . few CAISPSGGKEYYGYTF TGTGCCATCAGCCCGAGTGGTGGAAAAGAGTACTATGGCTACACCTTC
TRBJ1-1 TRBV12-3/TRBV12-4 . . CASSLVGGFEAFF TGTGCCAGCAGTTTGGTAGGGGGGTTTGAAGCTTTCTTT
TRBJ1-1 TRBV18 TRBD1 . CASSGQGTEAFF TGTGCCAGCTCCGGACAGGGCACTGAAGCTTTCTTT
TRBJ2-5 TRBV5-1 TRBD1 few CASSFPGTGAETQYF TGCGCCAGCAGTTTCCCCGGGACAGGGGCAGAGACCCAGTACTTC
TRBJ1-1 TRBV4-1 . few CASSQEWGYDSLNTEAFF TGCGCCAGCAGCCAAGAGTGGGGTTACGACAGTCTGAACACTGAAGCTTTCTTT
TRBJ2-5 TRBV29-1 TRBD2 few CSVDSSGWQETQYF TGCAGCGTTGACTCTAGCGGCTGGCAAGAGACCCAGTACTTC
TRBJ2-3 TRBV10-3 . . CAISARGGSGTDTQYF TGTGCCATCAGTGCCCGGGGCGGGTCGGGCACAGATACGCAGTATTTT
TRBJ2-2 TRBV30 . . CAWRFRPPKGGELFF TGTGCCTGGAGATTCAGGCCCCCAAAGGGCGGGGAGCTGTTTTTT
TRBJ2-6 TRBV5-1 TRBD2 . CASSLLQRGANSGANVLTF TGCGCCAGCAGCTTGCTCCAGCGGGGGGCCAACTCTGGGGCCAACGTCCTGACTTTC
TRBJ2-3 TRBV15 TRBD1 once CATSKGATDTQYF TGTGCCACCAGCAAGGGGGCCACAGATACGCAGTATTTT
TRBJ2-1 TRBV2 TRBD1 few CASRQGEVANEQFF TGTGCCAGCAGACAGGGGGAGGTAGCCAATGAGCAGTTCTTC
TRBJ2-1 TRBV5-6 . few CASSSILVLNEQFF TGTGCCAGCAGCTCGATACTAGTTCTCAATGAGCAGTTCTTC
TRBJ1-2 TRBV4-3 TRBD1 . CASSQGTGGRGYGYTF TGCGCCAGCAGCCAAGGGACAGGCGGTCGGGGGTATGGCTACACCTTC
TRBJ2-7 TRBV6-2/TRBV6-3 TRBD2 . CASSWGLVEQYF TGTGCCAGCAGTTGGGGACTAGTCGAGCAGTACTTC
TRBJ1-1 TRBV4-2 TRBD1 . CASSQPGQGSVEAFF TGTGCCAGCAGCCAACCCGGACAGGGATCGGTTGAAGCTTTCTTT
TRBJ2-2 TRBV7-2 TRBD2 many CASSLTTSGAPHRIGELFF TGTGCCAGCAGCTTAACGACTAGCGGGGCCCCTCATAGGATCGGGGAGCTGTTTTTT
TRBJ2-3 TRBV7-2 . . CASSLHRLTDTQYF TGTGCCAGCAGCTTACATCGGCTAACAGATACGCAGTATTTT
TRBJ2-7 TRBV6-2/TRBV6-3 . . CASSASRYEQYF TGTGCCAGCAGTGCCTCCCGCTACGAGCAGTACTTC
TRBJ2-4 TRBV12-3/TRBV12-4 TRBD1 few CASSFGTAKNIQYF TGTGCCAGCAGTTTTGGGACAGCTAAAAACATTCAGTACTTC
TRBJ2-3 TRBV28 TRBD2 few CASSRAGVGDTQYF TGTGCCAGCAGTCGAGCGGGGGTAGGAGATACGCAGTATTTT
TRBJ2-1 TRBV7-2 TRBD2 . CASSLMGLDSNEQFF TGTGCCAGCAGTCTAATGGGACTAGATTCGAATGAGCAGTTCTTC
TRBJ2-7 TRBV20-1 TRBD1 . CSATKTGTEQYF TGCAGTGCTACAAAGACAGGGACCGAGCAGTACTTC
TRBJ2-1 TRBV19 TRBD2 . CASSIEWSSGMGEQFF TGTGCCAGTAGTATAGAATGGTCTAGCGGGATGGGTGAGCAGTTCTTC
TRBJ1-2 TRBV24-1 . . CATRDRRGLKGYTF TGTGCCACCAGGGACAGAAGAGGTCTAAAGGGCTACACCTTC
TRBJ2-1 TRBV20-1 TRBD2 few CSARKIAGVGNEQFF TGCAGTGCTAGAAAAATAGCGGGAGTGGGTAATGAGCAGTTCTTC
TRBJ1-5 TRBV9 TRBD1 few CASSPTGGVQPQHF TGTGCCAGCAGCCCTACAGGGGGCGTCCAGCCCCAGCATTTT